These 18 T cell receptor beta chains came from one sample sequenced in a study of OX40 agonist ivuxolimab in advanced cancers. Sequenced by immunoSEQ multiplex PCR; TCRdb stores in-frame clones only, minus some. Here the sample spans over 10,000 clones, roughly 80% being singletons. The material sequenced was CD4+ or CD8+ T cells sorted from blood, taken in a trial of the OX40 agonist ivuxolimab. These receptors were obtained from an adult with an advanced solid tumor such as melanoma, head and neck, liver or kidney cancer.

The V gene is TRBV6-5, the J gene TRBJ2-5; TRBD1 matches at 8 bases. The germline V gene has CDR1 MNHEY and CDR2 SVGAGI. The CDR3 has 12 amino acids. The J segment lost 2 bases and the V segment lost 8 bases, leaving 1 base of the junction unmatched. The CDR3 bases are TGTGCCAGCCGGGACAGGCAAGAGACCCAGTACTTC. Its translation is CASRDRQETQYF.

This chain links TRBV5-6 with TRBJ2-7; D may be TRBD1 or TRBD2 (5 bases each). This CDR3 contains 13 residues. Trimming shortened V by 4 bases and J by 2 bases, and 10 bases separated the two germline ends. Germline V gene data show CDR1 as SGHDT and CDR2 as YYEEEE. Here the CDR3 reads CASSGGNPYEQYF. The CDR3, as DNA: TGTGCCAGCAGCGGGGGAAACCCCTACGAGCAGTACTTC. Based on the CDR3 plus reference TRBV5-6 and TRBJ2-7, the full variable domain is DAGVTQSPTHLIKTRGQQVTLRCSPKSGHDTVSWYQQALGQGPQFIFQYYEEEERQRGNFPDRFSGHQFPNYSSELNVNALLLGDSALYLCASSGGNPYEQYFGPGTRLTVT.

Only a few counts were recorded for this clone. The CDR3 loop is CASSLGRLSNYGYTF. The CDR3 DNA reads TGTGCCAGCAGCTTGGGGAGACTTTCTAACTATGGCTACACCTTC. The chain has TRBV5-5 and TRBJ1-2; D is unresolved. The CDR3 has 15 residues. Per germline, CDR1 SGHKS and CDR2 YYEKEE (reference sequence). V lost 0 bases to trimming and J lost 0 bases, with 9 bases between them. The full variable domain, completed using reference TRBV5-5 and TRBJ1-2, is DAGVTQSPTHLIKTRGQQVTLRCSPISGHKSVSWYQQVLGQGPQFIFQYYEKEERGRGNFPDRFSARQFPNYSSELNVNALLLGDSALYLCASSLGRLSNYGYTFGSGTRLTVV.

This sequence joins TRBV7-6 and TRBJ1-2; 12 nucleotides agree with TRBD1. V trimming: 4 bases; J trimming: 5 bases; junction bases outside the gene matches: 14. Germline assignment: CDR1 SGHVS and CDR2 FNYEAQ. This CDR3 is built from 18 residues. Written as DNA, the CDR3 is TGTGCCAGCAGCTCACTAACGTTGGGACAGGGGGCGAGGTATGGCTACACCTTC. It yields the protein CASSSLTLGQGARYGYTF.

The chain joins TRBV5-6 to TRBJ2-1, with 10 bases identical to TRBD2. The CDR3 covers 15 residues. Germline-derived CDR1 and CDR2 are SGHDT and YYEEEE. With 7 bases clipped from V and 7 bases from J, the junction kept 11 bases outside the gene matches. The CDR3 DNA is TGTGCCAGCGTAAAGAGCGGGAGGGCCTTAAATGAGCAGTTCTTC. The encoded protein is CASVKSGRALNEQFF. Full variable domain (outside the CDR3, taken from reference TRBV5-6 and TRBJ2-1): DAGVTQSPTHLIKTRGQQVTLRCSPKSGHDTVSWYQQALGQGPQFIFQYYEEEERQRGNFPDRFSGHQFPNYSSELNVNALLLGDSALYLCASVKSGRALNEQFFGPGTRLTVL.

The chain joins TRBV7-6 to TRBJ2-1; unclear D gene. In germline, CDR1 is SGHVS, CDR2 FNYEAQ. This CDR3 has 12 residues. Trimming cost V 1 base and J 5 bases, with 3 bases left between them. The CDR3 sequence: CASSLGNNEQFF. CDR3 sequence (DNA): TGTGCCAGCAGCTTAGGTAACAATGAGCAGTTCTTC.

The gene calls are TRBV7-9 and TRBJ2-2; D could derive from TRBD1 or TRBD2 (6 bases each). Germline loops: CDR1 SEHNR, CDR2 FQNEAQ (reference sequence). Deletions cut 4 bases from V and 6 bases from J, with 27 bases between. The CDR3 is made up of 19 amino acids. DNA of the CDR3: TGTGCCAGCAGCTCCCCAGATGACGGGGGCAGGGCTAGACCCGGGGAGCTGTTTTTT. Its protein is CASSSPDDGGRARPGELFF.

The CDR3 is CASSPATGYNEQFF. CDR3 DNA: TGTGCCAGCAGCCCGGCGACGGGATACAATGAGCAGTTCTTC. This chain joins TRBV13 and TRBJ2-1, with D perhaps matching TRBD2 (5 bases). Trimming removed 5 bases from V and 4 bases from J, with 12 bases in between. Germline CDR1 is PRHDT and CDR2 is FYEKMQ (reference sequence). The CDR3 contains 14 residues.

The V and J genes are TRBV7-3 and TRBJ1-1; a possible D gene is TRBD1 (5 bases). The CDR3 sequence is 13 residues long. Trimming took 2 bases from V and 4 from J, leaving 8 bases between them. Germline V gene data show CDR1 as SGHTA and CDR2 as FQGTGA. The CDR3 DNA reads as TGTGCCAGCAGCTTAGGGGGGACCACTGAAGCTTTCTTT. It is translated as CASSLGGTTEAFF.

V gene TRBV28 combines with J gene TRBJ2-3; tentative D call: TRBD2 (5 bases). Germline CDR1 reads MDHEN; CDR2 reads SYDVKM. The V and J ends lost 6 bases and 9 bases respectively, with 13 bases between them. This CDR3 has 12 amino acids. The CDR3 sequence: CASSPLGVTQYF. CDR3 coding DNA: TGTGCCAGCAGCCCCCTGGGAGTAACGCAGTATTTT. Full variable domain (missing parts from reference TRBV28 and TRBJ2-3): DVKVTQSSRYLVKRTGEKVFLECVQDMDHENMFWYRQDPGLGLRLIYFSYDVKMKEKGDIPEGYSVSREKKERFSLILESASTNQTSMYLCASSPLGVTQYFGPGTRLTVL.

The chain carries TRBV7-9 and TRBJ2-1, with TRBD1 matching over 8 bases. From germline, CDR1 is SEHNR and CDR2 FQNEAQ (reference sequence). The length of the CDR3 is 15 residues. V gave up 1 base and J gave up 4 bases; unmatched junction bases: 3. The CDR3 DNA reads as TGTGCCAGCAGCTTAGTTCAGGGGGCGTACAATGAGCAGTTCTTC. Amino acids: CASSLVQGAYNEQFF. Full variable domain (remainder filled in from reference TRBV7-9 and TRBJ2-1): DTGVSQNPRHKITKRGQNVTFRCDPISEHNRLYWYRQTLGQGPEFLTYFQNEAQLEKSRLLSDRFSAERPKGSFSTLEIQRTEQGDSAMYLCASSLVQGAYNEQFFGPGTRLTVL.

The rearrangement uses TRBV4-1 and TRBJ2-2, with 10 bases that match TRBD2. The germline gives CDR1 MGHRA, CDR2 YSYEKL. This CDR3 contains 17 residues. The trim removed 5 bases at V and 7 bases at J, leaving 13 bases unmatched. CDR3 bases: TGCGCCAGCAGCTCAGGACCAGCGGGAGGGCCTGGCGGGGAGCTGTTTTTT. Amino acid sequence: CASSSGPAGGPGGELFF.

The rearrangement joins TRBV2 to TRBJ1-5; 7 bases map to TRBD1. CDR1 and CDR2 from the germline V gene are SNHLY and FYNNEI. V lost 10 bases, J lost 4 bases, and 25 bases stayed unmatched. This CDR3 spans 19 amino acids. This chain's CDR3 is CATWDFRQGSLGTNQPQHF. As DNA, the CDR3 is TGTGCCACCTGGGACTTTCGACAGGGTTCTCTGGGAACTAATCAGCCCCAGCATTTT.

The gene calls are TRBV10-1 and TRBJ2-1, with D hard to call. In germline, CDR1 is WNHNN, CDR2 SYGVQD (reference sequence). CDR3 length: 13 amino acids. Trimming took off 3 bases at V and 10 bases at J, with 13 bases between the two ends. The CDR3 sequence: CASSDSPEWEQFF. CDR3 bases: TGCGCCAGCAGTGACTCCCCTGAGTGGGAGCAGTTCTTC.

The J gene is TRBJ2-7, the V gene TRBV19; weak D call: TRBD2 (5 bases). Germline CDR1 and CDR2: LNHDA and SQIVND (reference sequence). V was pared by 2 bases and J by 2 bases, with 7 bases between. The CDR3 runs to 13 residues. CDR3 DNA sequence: TGTGCCAGTAGTATAAGAGGGACCTACGAGCAGTACTTC. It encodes CASSIRGTYEQYF. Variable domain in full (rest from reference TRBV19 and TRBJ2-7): DGGITQSPKYLFRKEGQNVTLSCEQNLNHDAMYWYRQDPGQGLRLIYYSQIVNDFQKGDIAEGYSVSREKKESFPLTVTSAQKNPTAFYLCASSIRGTYEQYFGPGTRLTVT.

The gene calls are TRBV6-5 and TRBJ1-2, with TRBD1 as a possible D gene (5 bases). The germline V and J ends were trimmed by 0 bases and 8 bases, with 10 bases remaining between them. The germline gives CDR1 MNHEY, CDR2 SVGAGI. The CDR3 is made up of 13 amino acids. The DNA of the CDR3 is TGTGCCAGCAGTTACTCTTCAGGGAACGGCTACACCTTC. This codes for CASSYSSGNGYTF.

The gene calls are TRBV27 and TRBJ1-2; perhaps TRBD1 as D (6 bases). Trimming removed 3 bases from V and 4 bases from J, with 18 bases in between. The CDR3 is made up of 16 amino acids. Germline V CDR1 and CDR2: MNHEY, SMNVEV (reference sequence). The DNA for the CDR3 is TGTGCCAGCAGTTTCTCCGGGACAAGGGGGTTCTATGGCTACACCTTC. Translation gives CASSFSGTRGFYGYTF.

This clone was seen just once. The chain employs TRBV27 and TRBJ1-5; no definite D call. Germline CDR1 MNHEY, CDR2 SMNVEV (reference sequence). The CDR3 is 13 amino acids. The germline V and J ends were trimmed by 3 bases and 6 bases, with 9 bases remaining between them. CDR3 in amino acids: CASSFGVAQPQHF. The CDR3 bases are TGTGCCAGCAGTTTCGGGGTAGCTCAGCCCCAGCATTTT.